This record covers a single TCR beta chain. The antigen is not known. The data were obtained in a study of cytomegalovirus exposure and HLA in healthy donors. The study, taken as a whole, reports: Roughly 170 TCR beta chains were listed as cytomegalovirus-associated. Specificity for CMV antigens was confirmed in vitro for three of the CMV-associated chains.

The germline V gene has CDR1 MNHEY and CDR2 SMNVEV (reference sequence). The CDR3 covers 15 residues. Trimming cost V 3 bases and J 8 bases; bases outside gene matches: 8. Donors counted as nominally healthy when sampled, yet unrecorded immune exposures were likely. Primers: 60 Vbeta forward and 13 Jbeta reverse. Only in-frame clones appear in the TCRdb table, and some are missing; sequencing was by immunoSEQ multiplex PCR. Among 70,000 or so clones listed, more than 80% were seen once. The sample consisted of PBMCs. The genes are TRBV27 and TRBJ2-1, with 9 bases identical to TRBD1. The sequence came from a woman in her 30s in good health and CMV-seropositive. CDR3 amino acids: CASSLIQGARYEQFF. The CDR3 DNA reads as TGTGCCAGCAGTTTGATACAGGGGGCGCGGTATGAGCAGTTCTTC.